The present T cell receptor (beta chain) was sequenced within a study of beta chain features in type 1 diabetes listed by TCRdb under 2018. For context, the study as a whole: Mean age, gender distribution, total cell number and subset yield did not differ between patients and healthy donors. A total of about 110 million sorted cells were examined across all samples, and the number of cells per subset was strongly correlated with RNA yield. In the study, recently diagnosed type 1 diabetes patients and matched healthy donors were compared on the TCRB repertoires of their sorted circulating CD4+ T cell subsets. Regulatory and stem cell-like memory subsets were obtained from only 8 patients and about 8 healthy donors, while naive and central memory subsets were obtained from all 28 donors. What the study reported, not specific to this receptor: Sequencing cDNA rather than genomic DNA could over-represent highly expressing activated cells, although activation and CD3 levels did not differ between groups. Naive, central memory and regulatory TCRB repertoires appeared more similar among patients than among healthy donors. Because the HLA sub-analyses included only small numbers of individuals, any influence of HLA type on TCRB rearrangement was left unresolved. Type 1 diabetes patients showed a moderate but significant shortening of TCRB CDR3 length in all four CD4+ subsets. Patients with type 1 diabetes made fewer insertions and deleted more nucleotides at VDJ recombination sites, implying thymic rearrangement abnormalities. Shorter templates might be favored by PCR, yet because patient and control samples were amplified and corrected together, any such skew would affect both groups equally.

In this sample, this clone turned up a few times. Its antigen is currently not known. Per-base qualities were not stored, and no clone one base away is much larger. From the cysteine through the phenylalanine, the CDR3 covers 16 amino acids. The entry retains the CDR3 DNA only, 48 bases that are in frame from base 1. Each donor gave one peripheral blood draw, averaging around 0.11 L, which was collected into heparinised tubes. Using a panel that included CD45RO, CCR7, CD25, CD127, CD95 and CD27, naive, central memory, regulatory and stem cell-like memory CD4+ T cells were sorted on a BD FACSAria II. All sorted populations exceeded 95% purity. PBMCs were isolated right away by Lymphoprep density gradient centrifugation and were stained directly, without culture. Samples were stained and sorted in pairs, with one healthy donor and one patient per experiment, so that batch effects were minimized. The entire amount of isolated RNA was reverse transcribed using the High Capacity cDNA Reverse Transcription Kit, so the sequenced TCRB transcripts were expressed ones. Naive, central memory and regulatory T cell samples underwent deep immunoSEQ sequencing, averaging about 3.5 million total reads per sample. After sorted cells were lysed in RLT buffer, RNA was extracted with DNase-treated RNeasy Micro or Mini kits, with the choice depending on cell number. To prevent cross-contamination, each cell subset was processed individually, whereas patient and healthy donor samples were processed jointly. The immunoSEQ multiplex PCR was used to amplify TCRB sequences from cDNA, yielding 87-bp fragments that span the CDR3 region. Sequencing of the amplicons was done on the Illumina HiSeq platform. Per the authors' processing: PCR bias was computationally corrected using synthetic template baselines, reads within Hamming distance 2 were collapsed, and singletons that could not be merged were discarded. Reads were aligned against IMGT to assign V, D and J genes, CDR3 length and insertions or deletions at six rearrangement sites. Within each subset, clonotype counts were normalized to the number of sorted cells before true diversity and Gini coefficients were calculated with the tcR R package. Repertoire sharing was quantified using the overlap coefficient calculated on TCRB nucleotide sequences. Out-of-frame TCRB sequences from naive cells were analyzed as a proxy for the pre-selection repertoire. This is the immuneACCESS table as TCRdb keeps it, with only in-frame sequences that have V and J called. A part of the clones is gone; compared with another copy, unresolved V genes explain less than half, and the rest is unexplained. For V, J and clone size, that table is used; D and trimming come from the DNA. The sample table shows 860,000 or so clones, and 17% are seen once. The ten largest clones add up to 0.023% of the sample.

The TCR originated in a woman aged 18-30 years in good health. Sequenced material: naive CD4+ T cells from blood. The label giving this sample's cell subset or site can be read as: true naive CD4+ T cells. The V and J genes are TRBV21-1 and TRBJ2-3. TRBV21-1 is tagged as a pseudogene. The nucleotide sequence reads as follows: TGTGCCAGCAGCAGTTTCGCGAGACCTGGCACAGATACGCAGTATTTT. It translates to CASSSFARPGTDTQYF.